This T cell receptor (beta chain) was documented in a study of cytomegalovirus exposure and HLA in healthy donors. General study points: The study had only CMV serostatus as immune exposure information.

The V segment lost 7 bases and the J segment 12 bases; nucleotides outside the gene matches: 15. This CDR3 spans 14 amino acids. CDR1 SEHNR and CDR2 FQNEAQ come from the germline V gene (reference sequence). This clone has only one observation. Antigen: not known. PCR used 60 Vbeta primers and 13 Jbeta primers. Clones were sequenced by immunoSEQ multiplex PCR, and TCRdb holds only the in-frame ones, with some missing. Among 150,000 to 200,000 clones listed, approximately 70% were seen once. The sample consisted of PBMCs. This TCR was sampled from a human donor in good health. V and J are TRBV7-9 and TRBJ1-1, with 9 bases lining up with TRBD1. CDR3: CASILEGTGTRTFF. CDR3 DNA: TGTGCCAGCATTCTAGAGGGGACAGGGACTAGGACTTTCTTT.